This passage covers 32 T cell receptor beta chains from one sample sequenced in a study of blood T cell repertoires in COVID-19 (dated by TCRdb to the early 2020s). The method was the immunoSEQ multiplex PCR assay. Sourced from immuneACCESS, this table was stored by TCRdb with only in-frame sequences that have V and J called. A share of the clones is absent; for the studies checked, an unresolved V gene accounts for under half, and the remainder has no known explanation. The sample table holds 100,000 to 120,000 clones, of which less than 85% were seen once. Of the sample, around 1.7% is held by the ten largest clones. The sample taken for sequencing was peripheral blood. These receptors all come from a woman between 35 and 50 years old with acute or convalescent COVID-19.

The rearrangement links TRBV15 to TRBJ2-3, with D maybe TRBD1 (5 bases). The ends were cut back, 0 bases at V and 2 bases at J, with 9 bases in the middle. The CDR3 has 15 amino acids. CDR1 is LNHNV and CDR2 is YYDKDF in the germline V gene (reference sequence). The CDR3 spells CATSRDSGFTDTQYF. In nucleotides, the CDR3 is TGTGCCACCAGCAGAGATTCAGGGTTCACAGATACGCAGTATTTT.

The V and J genes are TRBV6-2 or TRBV6-3 and TRBJ2-5; tentatively, D is TRBD1 (6 bases). This CDR3 has 12 amino acids. V dropped 5 bases and J dropped 6 bases, with 10 bases sitting between them. The germline V gene encodes CDR1 MNHEY and CDR2 SVGEGT. The CDR3: CASSKDRKTQYF. For the CDR3, the DNA is TGTGCCAGCAGTAAGGACAGAAAGACCCAGTACTTC.

This clone has only a few counts. The V gene is TRBV5-1, the J gene TRBJ2-1; D not resolved. The V end was cut by 0 bases, the J end by 0 bases, with 10 bases between. There are 16 residues in the CDR3. Germline V gives CDR1 SGHRS, CDR2 YFSETQ. The CDR3 nucleotides are TGCGCCAGCAGCTTGGCCGGCGGTAGCTCCTACAATGAGCAGTTCTTC. It yields the protein CASSLAGGSSYNEQFF.

Remarks on this clone: The junction departs from the called germline gene at one end, perhaps through a read error. The chain couples TRBV5-1 to TRBJ1-3; 11 bases match TRBD1. There are 15 residues in the CDR3. CDR1 and CDR2 from the germline V gene are SGHRS and YFSETQ. The DNA of the CDR3 is TGCGCCAGCAGGTTGGACAGGGGGCCAGGAAACACCATATATTTT. Encoded protein: CASRLDRGPGNTIYF.

The V gene is TRBV7-2, the J gene TRBJ1-3; TRBD1 matches 9 bases. CDR1 and CDR2 (germline): SGHTA, FQGNSA. The V and J ends lost 5 bases and 2 bases, in that order; junction bases with no gene match: 4. This CDR3 comprises 15 residues. This CDR3 reads CASSPGTGTGNTIYF. As DNA, the CDR3 is TGTGCCAGCAGCCCCGGGACAGGGACTGGAAACACCATATATTTT.

This clone has a single count. The chain joins TRBV28 to TRBJ1-5; D is undetermined. Germline CDR1 reads MDHEN; CDR2 reads SYDVKM. V shed 6 bases and J shed 3 bases, with 15 bases lying between them. The CDR3 consists of 15 residues. The CDR3 is CASSGNLKPNQPQHF. The CDR3 nucleotides are TGTGCCAGCAGCGGGAACCTCAAACCCAATCAGCCCCAGCATTTT.

This clone came up a few times. The chain joins TRBV6-5 to TRBJ1-1, with D possibly being TRBD1 (6 bases). Trimming cost V 8 bases and J 8 bases, with 21 bases left between them. This CDR3 is built from 14 residues. Germline values: CDR1 MNHEY, CDR2 SVGAGI. The DNA for the CDR3 is TGTGCCAGCCAAATGCAGGGGTTTTTTGGGGAAGCTTTCTTT. Amino acid sequence: CASQMQGFFGEAFF.

This clone was seen more than once but under ten times. The chain's CDR3 is CASTGTENSPLHF. CDR3 bases: TGTGCCAGCACCGGGACAGAGAATTCACCCCTCCACTTT. This chain joins TRBV3-1 (or the pseudogene TRBV3-2) and TRBJ1-6; 7 nucleotides align to TRBD1. The CDR3 loop spans 13 amino acids. The J segment lost 7 bases and the V segment lost 7 bases, leaving 4 bases of the junction unmatched. Germline V gene sequence: CDR1 LGHDT, CDR2 YNNKEL (reference sequence).

This chain joins TRBV7-9 and TRBJ1-1, with D perhaps matching TRBD1 (6 bases). CDR1 and CDR2 from the germline V gene are SEHNR and FQNEAQ (reference sequence). Trimming shortened V by 5 bases and J by 4 bases, and 14 bases separated the two germline ends. The CDR3 is 14 residues long. The CDR3 sequence is CASSAAGAGTEAFF. Here the CDR3 DNA reads TGTGCCAGCAGCGCCGCGGGGGCAGGCACTGAAGCTTTCTTT.

The rearrangement joins TRBV7-6 to TRBJ2-7; 11 nucleotides agree with TRBD2. Germline V gives CDR1 SGHVS, CDR2 FNYEAQ. The J segment lost 0 bases and the V segment lost 2 bases, leaving 9 bases of the junction unmatched. The CDR3 length is 18 residues. DNA of the CDR3: TGTGCCAGCAGCTTACTAGCGGGGGGACCCCAGAGCTCCTACGAGCAGTACTTC. This encodes CASSLLAGGPQSSYEQYF.

This chain connects TRBV2 to TRBJ2-1, with 11 bases aligning to TRBD1. This CDR3 region has 18 residues. V lost 7 bases, J lost 0 bases, and 11 bases stayed unmatched. The germline CDR1 and CDR2 sequences are SNHLY and FYNNEI. CDR3 loop: CASNIEPGTGGSYNEQFF. CDR3 nucleotide sequence: TGTGCCAGCAACATAGAACCCGGGACAGGGGGCTCCTACAATGAGCAGTTCTTC.

This chain connects TRBV28 to TRBJ1-5, with TRBD1 identical over 8 bases. The CDR3 has 12 amino acids. CDR1 is MDHEN and CDR2 is SYDVKM in the germline V gene. The trim removed 10 bases at V and 6 bases at J, leaving 5 bases unmatched. CDR3 loop: CATKQGGQPQHF. The CDR3 DNA sequence: TGTGCCACCAAACAGGGGGGTCAGCCCCAGCATTTT.

J is TRBJ1-2 and V is TRBV4-3, with 7 nucleotides matching TRBD1. The V gene end was trimmed by 3 bases and the J gene end by 8 bases; junction bases not matched to a gene: 12. The CDR3 is 15 residues long. Germline V gives CDR1 LGHNA, CDR2 YSLEER. The DNA of the CDR3 is TGCGCCAGCAGCCAGGAACAGGGGATATGGGGAGGCTACACCTTC. Protein sequence: CASSQEQGIWGGYTF.

This clone is a singleton in its sample. This rearrangement joins TRBV10-3 to TRBJ1-2; D remains unclear. The CDR3 has 13 amino acids. Looked up from germline, CDR1 is ENHRY and CDR2 is SYGVKD. V was pared by 11 bases and J by 3 bases, with 16 bases between. Written as DNA, the CDR3 is TGTGCCTCCCAACCCCCCGGGGACTATGGCTACACCTTC. Protein: CASQPPGDYGYTF.

The chain carries TRBV7-8 and TRBJ1-1; TRBD1 matches at 11 bases. The CDR3 consists of 15 residues. Germline V lookup: CDR1 SGHVS, CDR2 FQNEAQ. With 2 bases clipped from V and 4 bases from J, the junction kept 3 bases outside the gene matches. The CDR3 here is CASSLIGTGGTEAFF. CDR3 nucleotide sequence: TGTGCCAGCAGCTTAATCGGGACAGGGGGCACTGAAGCTTTCTTT.

The CDR3 reads CASSSTRTGRRGNYGYTF. The CDR3 nucleotides read TGTGCCAGCAGTTCCACCCGGACAGGACGTAGGGGTAACTATGGCTACACCTTC. The rearrangement uses TRBV28 and TRBJ1-2; 7 bases align to TRBD1. Germline V CDR1 and CDR2: MDHEN, SYDVKM. V lost 4 bases to trimming and J lost 1 base; unmatched junction nucleotides: 15. The CDR3 spans 18 residues.

V and J are TRBV3-1 (or the pseudogene TRBV3-2) and TRBJ2-1; 8 positions match TRBD2. CDR3 size: 18 residues. The germline V gene encodes CDR1 LGHDT and CDR2 YNNKEL (reference sequence). V trimming: 5 bases; J trimming: 8 bases; junction bases outside the gene matches: 20. The CDR3 spells CASSTRPSGGRPIYEQFF. CDR3 DNA: TGTGCCAGCAGCACCCGCCCCTCGGGGGGGCGACCAATTTATGAGCAGTTCTTC.

This clone was seen a few times. The chain has TRBV3-1 (or the pseudogene TRBV3-2) and TRBJ1-2; no firm D call. The CDR3 length is 12 residues. V was shortened by 1 base and J by 7 bases, with 7 bases between the two germline ends. Germline V gene sequence: CDR1 LGHDT, CDR2 YNNKEL (reference sequence). This CDR3 reads CASSQGTSGYTF. Written as DNA, the CDR3 is TGTGCCAGCAGCCAAGGAACGAGTGGCTACACCTTC.

The J gene is TRBJ1-5, the V gene TRBV24-1; 9 bases are a match to TRBD1. Per germline, CDR1 KGHDR and CDR2 SFDVKD. The CDR3 spans 16 residues. V shed 9 bases, J shed 6 bases, and the junction held 14 bases outside the gene matches. CDR3 sequence reads: CATSGTGRLRSQPQHF. The DNA for the CDR3 is TGTGCCACCTCCGGGACAGGGCGATTGAGGAGTCAGCCCCAGCATTTT.

The chain has TRBV5-1 and TRBJ2-7; 9 bases agree with TRBD2. J lost 2 bases, V lost 1 base, and 4 bases had no gene match. Germline loops: CDR1 SGHRS, CDR2 YFSETQ. The length of the CDR3 is 15 residues. As DNA, the CDR3 is TGCGCCAGCAGCTTGACCGGGACTAGCCCCTACGAGCAGTACTTC. Translation: CASSLTGTSPYEQYF.

This chain links TRBV28 with TRBJ2-7, with D possibly matching TRBD1 (6 bases). The germline gives CDR1 MDHEN, CDR2 SYDVKM. Trimming pared 4 bases from V and 3 bases from J, leaving 16 bases between. The CDR3 has 15 residues. CDR3 DNA: TGTGCCAGCAGTTCAACCCTGACAGGAGACTACGAGCAGTACTTC. Its translation: CASSSTLTGDYEQYF.

This clone was recorded a few times. The chain is built from TRBV7-8 and TRBJ1-6; D gene ambiguous. Trimming cost V 1 base and J 10 bases, with 8 bases left between them. Germline V gene lookup returns CDR1 SGHVS and CDR2 FQNEAQ. The CDR3 has 13 residues. The CDR3 region is CASSLEARSPLHF. DNA for the CDR3: TGTGCCAGCAGCTTAGAGGCTAGGTCACCCCTCCACTTT.

This CDR3 reads CASSLERADEQYF. In DNA, the CDR3 is TGCGCCAGCAGCCTGGAGCGGGCGGACGAGCAGTACTTC. This chain uses TRBV5-1 with TRBJ2-7; TRBD2 might be the D (6 bases). The germline V gene encodes CDR1 SGHRS and CDR2 YFSETQ. Trimming cost V 4 bases and J 5 bases, with 13 bases left between them. The CDR3 is 13 amino acids.

The gene calls are TRBV11-2 and TRBJ1-1, with 7 nucleotides matching TRBD1. The germline CDR1 and CDR2 sequences are SGHAT and FQNNGV. This CDR3 has 15 amino acids. Unmatched junction bases numbered 9, after V lost 5 bases and J lost 3 bases. The chain's CDR3 is CASSPRSGQDTEAFF. CDR3 sequence (DNA): TGTGCCAGCAGCCCGAGATCAGGACAGGACACTGAAGCTTTCTTT.

The chain has TRBV14 and TRBJ1-2; TRBD1 matches 8 bases. J was trimmed by 6 bases and V by 1 base; bases with no gene match: 10. Germline loops: CDR1 SGHDN, CDR2 FVKESK. The CDR3 runs 16 residues. This CDR3 is CASSQVWGQAGNGYTF. The CDR3 DNA sequence: TGTGCCAGCAGCCAAGTGTGGGGACAGGCAGGAAATGGCTACACCTTC.

As regards this clone: One end of the junction is discordant with germline, which a read error may explain. This sample also contains other DNA sequences that code for the same CDR3. The chain employs TRBV5-1 and TRBJ1-3, with a weak D call TRBD1 (5 bases). Germline lookup yields CDR1 SGHRS and CDR2 YFSETQ. This CDR3 is built from 14 residues. This CDR3 is CASSLDNSGNTIYF. DNA of the CDR3: TGCGCCAGCAGTTTGGACAACTCTGGAAACACCATATATTTT.

Ten or more counts support this clone. This chain uses TRBV28 with TRBJ1-2; 9 bases map to TRBD1. V lost 3 bases to trimming and J lost 7 bases; unmatched junction nucleotides: 6. The CDR3 runs to 14 residues. The V gene's germline CDR1 is MDHEN and CDR2 SYDVKM. DNA of the CDR3: TGTGCCAGCAGTTTCACAGGGGGCGAGGGTGGCTACACCTTC. It encodes CASSFTGGEGGYTF.

The genes are TRBV5-1 and TRBJ2-5, with a tentative D call TRBD1 (5 bases). V dropped 6 bases and J dropped 0 bases, with 9 bases sitting between them. The CDR3 is made up of 13 amino acids. The germline V gene encodes CDR1 SGHRS and CDR2 YFSETQ. The CDR3 bases are TGCGCCAGCACCGCAGGGTACCAAGAGACCCAGTACTTC. Translating it yields CASTAGYQETQYF.

The J gene is TRBJ1-3, the V gene TRBV4-1, with unresolved D. The CDR3 spans 17 residues. Trimming took off 1 base at V and 0 bases at J, with 13 bases between the two ends. CDR1 MGHRA and CDR2 YSYEKL come from the germline V gene. The DNA of the CDR3 is TGCGCCAGCAGCCAAGGGGCAGGTTACAGCTCTGGAAACACCATATATTTT. Translated, it gives CASSQGAGYSSGNTIYF.

This clone was counted ten times or more. The gene calls are TRBV5-6 and TRBJ1-5; 7 positions agree with TRBD1. Trimming removed 4 bases from V and 5 bases from J; junction bases left unmatched: 6. This CDR3 spans 14 amino acids. Germline V lookup: CDR1 SGHDT, CDR2 YYEEEE. CDR3 in amino acids: CASSAQGSHQPQHF. The CDR3 bases are TGTGCCAGCAGCGCACAGGGGAGTCATCAGCCCCAGCATTTT.

The chain joins TRBV3-1 (or the pseudogene TRBV3-2) to TRBJ2-1; the match to TRBD2 covers 10 bases. Per the germline V gene, CDR1 is LGHDT and CDR2 is YNNKEL (reference sequence). Losses at the gene ends were 1 base for V and 9 bases for J; bases not matched to a gene: 9. This CDR3 region has 16 residues. CDR3 DNA: TGTGCCAGCAGCCAAGGAATAGCGGGGGGCCGCAGTGAGCAGTTCTTC. It yields the protein CASSQGIAGGRSEQFF.

This clone was seen a few times. The chain recombines TRBV29-1 with TRBJ2-1; D gene ambiguous. V dropped 2 bases and J dropped 0 bases, with 5 bases sitting between them. Germline assignment: CDR1 SQVTM and CDR2 ANQGSEA. The CDR3 is 13 residues long. CDR3: CSVEPLSYNEQFF. CDR3 bases: TGCAGCGTTGAACCCCTCTCCTACAATGAGCAGTTCTTC.